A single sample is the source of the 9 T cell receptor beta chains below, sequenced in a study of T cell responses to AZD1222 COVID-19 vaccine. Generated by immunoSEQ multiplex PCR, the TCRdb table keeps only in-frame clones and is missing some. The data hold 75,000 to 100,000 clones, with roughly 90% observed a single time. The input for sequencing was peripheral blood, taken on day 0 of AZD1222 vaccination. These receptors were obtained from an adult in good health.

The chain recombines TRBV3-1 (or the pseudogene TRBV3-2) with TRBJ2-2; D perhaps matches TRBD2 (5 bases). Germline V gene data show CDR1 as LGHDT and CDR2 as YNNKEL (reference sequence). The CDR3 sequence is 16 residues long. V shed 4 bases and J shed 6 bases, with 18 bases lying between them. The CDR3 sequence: CASSRPAGVRAGELFF. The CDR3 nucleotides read TGTGCCAGCAGCCGCCCGGCCGGGGTACGCGCCGGGGAGCTGTTTTTT.

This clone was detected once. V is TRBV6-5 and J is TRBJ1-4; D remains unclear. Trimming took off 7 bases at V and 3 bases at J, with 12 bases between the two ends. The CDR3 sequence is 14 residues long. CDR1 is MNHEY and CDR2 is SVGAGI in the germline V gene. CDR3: CASTRTDANEKLFF. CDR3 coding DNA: TGTGCCAGCACCAGGACGGATGCTAATGAAAAACTGTTTTTT.

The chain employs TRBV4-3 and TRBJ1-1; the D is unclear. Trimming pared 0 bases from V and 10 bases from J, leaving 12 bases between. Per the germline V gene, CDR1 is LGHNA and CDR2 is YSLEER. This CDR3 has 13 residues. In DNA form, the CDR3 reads TGCGCCAGCAGCCAAGATCCCTATATTGGAGCTTTCTTT. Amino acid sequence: CASSQDPYIGAFF.

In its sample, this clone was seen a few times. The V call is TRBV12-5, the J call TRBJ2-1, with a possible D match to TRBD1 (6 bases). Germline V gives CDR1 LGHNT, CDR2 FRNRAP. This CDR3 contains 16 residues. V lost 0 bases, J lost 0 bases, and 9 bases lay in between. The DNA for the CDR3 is TGTGCTAGTGGTTTGGTACAAGGGGGCTCCTACAATGAGCAGTTCTTC. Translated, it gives CASGLVQGGSYNEQFF.

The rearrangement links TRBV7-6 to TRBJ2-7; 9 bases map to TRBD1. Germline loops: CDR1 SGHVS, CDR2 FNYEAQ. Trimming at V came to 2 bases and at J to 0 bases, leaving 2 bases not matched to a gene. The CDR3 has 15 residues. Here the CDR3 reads CASSLQTGGSYEQYF. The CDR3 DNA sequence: TGTGCCAGCAGCTTACAGACAGGGGGCTCCTACGAGCAGTACTTC.

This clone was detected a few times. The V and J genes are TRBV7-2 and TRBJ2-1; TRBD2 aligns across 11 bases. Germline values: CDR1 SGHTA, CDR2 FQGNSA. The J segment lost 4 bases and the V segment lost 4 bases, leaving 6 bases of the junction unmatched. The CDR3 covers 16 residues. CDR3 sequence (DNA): TGTGCCAGCAGCTCGCCACTAGCGGGAGAGTACAATGAGCAGTTCTTC. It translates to CASSSPLAGEYNEQFF. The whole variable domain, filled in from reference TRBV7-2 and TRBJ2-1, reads GAGVSQSPSNKVTEKGKDVELRCDPISGHTALYWYRQSLGQGLEFLIYFQGNSAPDKSGLPSDRFSAERTGGSVSTLTIQRTQQEDSAVYLCASSSPLAGEYNEQFFGPGTRLTVL.

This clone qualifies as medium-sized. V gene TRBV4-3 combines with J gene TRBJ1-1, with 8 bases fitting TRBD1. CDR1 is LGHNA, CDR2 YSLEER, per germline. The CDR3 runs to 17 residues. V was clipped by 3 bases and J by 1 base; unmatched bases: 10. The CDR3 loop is CASSQAFFGQGNTEAFF. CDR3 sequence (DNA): TGCGCCAGCAGCCAGGCATTCTTTGGACAGGGGAACACTGAAGCTTTCTTT.

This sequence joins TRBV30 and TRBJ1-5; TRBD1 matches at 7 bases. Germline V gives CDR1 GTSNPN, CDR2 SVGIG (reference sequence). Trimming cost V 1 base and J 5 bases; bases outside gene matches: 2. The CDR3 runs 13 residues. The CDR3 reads CAWSGQGYQPQHF. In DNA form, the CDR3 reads TGTGCCTGGAGTGGACAGGGCTATCAGCCCCAGCATTTT.

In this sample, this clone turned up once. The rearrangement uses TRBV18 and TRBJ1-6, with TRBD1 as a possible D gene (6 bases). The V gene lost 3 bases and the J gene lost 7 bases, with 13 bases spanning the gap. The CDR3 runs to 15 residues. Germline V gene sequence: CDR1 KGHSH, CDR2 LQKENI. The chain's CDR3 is CASSPTTGTNSPLHF. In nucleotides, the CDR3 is TGTGCCAGCTCACCCACCACAGGGACCAATTCACCCCTCCACTTT.